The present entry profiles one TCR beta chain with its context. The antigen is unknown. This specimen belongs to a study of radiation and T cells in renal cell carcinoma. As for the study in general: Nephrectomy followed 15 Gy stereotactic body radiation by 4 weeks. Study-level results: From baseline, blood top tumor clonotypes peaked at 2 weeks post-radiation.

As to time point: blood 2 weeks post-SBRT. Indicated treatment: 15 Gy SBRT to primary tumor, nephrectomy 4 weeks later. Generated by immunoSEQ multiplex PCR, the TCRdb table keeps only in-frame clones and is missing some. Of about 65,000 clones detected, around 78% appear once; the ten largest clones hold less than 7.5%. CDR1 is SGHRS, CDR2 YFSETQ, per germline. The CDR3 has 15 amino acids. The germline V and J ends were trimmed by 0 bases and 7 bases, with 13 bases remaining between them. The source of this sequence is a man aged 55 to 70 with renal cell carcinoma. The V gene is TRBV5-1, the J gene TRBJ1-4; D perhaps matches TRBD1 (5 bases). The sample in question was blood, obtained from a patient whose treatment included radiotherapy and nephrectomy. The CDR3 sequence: CASSLASGRGEKLFF. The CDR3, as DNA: TGCGCCAGCAGCTTGGCTTCAGGGAGGGGTGAAAAACTGTTTTTT.